The entry below gives a single T cell receptor beta chain sequence along with its context. Its antigen is unknown. These data are taken from a study of blood T cells in healthy people across ages. V shed 3 bases and J 6 bases; nucleotides not matched to a gene: 4. From germline, CDR1 is SEHNR and CDR2 FQNEAQ (reference sequence). The CDR3 consists of 14 residues. Findings and caveats of the study: Older age went with lower TCR beta diversity per million T cells, in a roughly linear way.

Then a second PCR, running roughly 7 to 11 cycles, was carried out with a sample-barcoded 5' primer and a J-beta primer mix. Each cDNA molecule was tagged by a template-switch adaptor with 12 random nucleotides. All samples gave at least 2.5 million CDR3-containing paired-end reads. TCRdb re-analysed the 5' RACE reads in MiXCR, keeping a single row per CDR3 protein. The sample contains 1,100,000 or so distinct CDR3 sequences, more than 35% of which appear only once. The chain uses TRBV7-9 and TRBJ2-1; 8 positions match TRBD1. The sequence derives from a woman aged 60-75 years in good health. The sequencing sample was made of blood. CDR3 loop: CASSFWTGINEQFF. As DNA, the CDR3 is TGTGCCAGCAGCTTCTGGACAGGGATCAATGAGCAGTTCTTC. Variable domain in full (rest from reference TRBV7-9 and TRBJ2-1): DTGVSQNPRHKITKRGQNVTFRCDPISEHNRLYWYRQTLGQGPEFLTYFQNEAQLEKSRLLSDRFSAERPKGSFSTLEIQRTEQGDSAMYLCASSFWTGINEQFFGPGTRLTVL.